The rows below give T cell receptor beta chains drawn from one sample of a study of blood T cell repertoires in COVID-19. The method was immunoSEQ multiplex PCR; TCRdb's version includes in-frame clones alone and lacks a portion of them. The table has more than 65,000 clones, 91% seen once. Sequenced sample: peripheral blood. The receptor set was obtained from a human donor in a cohort sampled during active COVID-19. The conserved cysteine and the conserved F or W are not part of the CDR3 here. Each record gives: J gene, V gene, CDR3 protein.

>TRBJ1-3|TRBV28
ASRVGSSGNTIY
>TRBJ1-1|TRBV7-9
ASSGGTRGTEAF
>TRBJ1-1|TRBV27
ASRDRRNTEAF
>TRBJ1-1|TRBV9
ASSLSGTGSPEAF
>TRBJ1-3|TRBV28
ASSQILYSGNTIY
>TRBJ2-7|TRBV6-1
ASSELGLDSSFEQY
>TRBJ2-7|TRBV13
ASSSSDSAYEQY
>TRBJ1-1|TRBV28
ASSFRRTGLTEAF
>TRBJ1-2|TRBV28
ASSLGDRGRYDYGYT
>TRBJ1-1|TRBV11-2
ASSSSTGKRNTEAF
>TRBJ1-3|TRBV11-2
ASSFDRGPKSGNTIY
>TRBJ1-4|TRBV6-1
ASSEGTSIGRELF
>TRBJ1-5|TRBV6-6
ASSYLHQPQH
>TRBJ1-1|TRBV4-1
ASSRGQGALAEAF
>TRBJ1-2|TRBV19
ASSGTNYGYT
>TRBJ2-7|TRBV11-2
ASSRTGGEQY
>TRBJ1-2|TRBV3-1/TRBV3-2
ASSQDLWRNYGYT
>TRBJ2-5|TRBV5-6
ASSPLPSVRRETQY
>TRBJ1-4|TRBV11-2
ASSRKKGNSVEKLF
>TRBJ2-3|TRBV11-2
ASSLARGGFTDTQY
>TRBJ2-7|TRBV9
ASSVDRGDREQY
>TRBJ2-7|TRBV6-1
ASSEGRAYEQY
>TRBJ1-3|TRBV19
ASSIGGQASGNTIY
>TRBJ1-4|TRBV5-6
ASSLAPGTNEKLF
>TRBJ2-7|TRBV30
AWSSGTGLVAGATEQY
>TRBJ2-7|TRBV7-9
ASSPPTGTFTYEQY